This TCR beta chain was identified in a study of T-cell memory formation after mild COVID-19. On the study more broadly: The study found TCR clusters largely donor specific. Study conclusions and caveats: Whether second-wave clones peaking at day 37 were SARS-CoV-2 specific went unconfirmed. Clones that contracted from day 15 to 85 were balanced CD4/CD8, while later expanders leaned CD4+. Some clones that responded turned up in pre-infection memory, which suggests that cross-reactive memory joined in.

This CDR3 is built from 13 residues. Germline V gives CDR1 LGHNA, CDR2 YSLEER. Trimming removed 4 bases from V and 5 bases from J, with 11 bases in between. A word on this clonotype: What it binds is unknown.

TCRdb analysed the 5' RACE reads with MiXCR anew, one entry per CDR3 protein. The table records about 200,000 distinct CDR3 sequences, around 9.1% of them present only once. The sample was PBMCs or a T cell subset sorted from them (not recorded which). The chain joins TRBV4-3 to TRBJ2-5; no clear D gene. The receptor comes from a young man who had mild COVID-19 (a few samples of this study predate the infection). Cell type and time point are not known. The CDR3: CASSPSWRETQYF. The CDR3 nucleotides read TGCGCCAGCAGCCCGTCTTGGCGGGAGACCCAGTACTTC.